The next 7 T cell receptor beta chains were all read from a single sample in a study of T cells in Graves' hyperthyroidism and ophthalmopathy. Template material for amplifying TCR beta CDR3 regions consisted of RNA transcripts. The HTBI primer set served for first-round RT-PCR of the TCR CDR3. TCRdb re-derived calls from the multiplex PCR reads in MiXCR, one entry per CDR3 protein. The sample includes over 250,000 distinct CDR3 sequences, 12% to 15% of them seen just once. The specimen was blood. The receptors stem from a woman aged 40 to 49 with Graves' ophthalmopathy.

This clonotype was counted a few times. The chain combines TRBV5-6 with TRBJ2-2; tentatively, D is TRBD2 (7 bases). CDR3 length: 18 residues. Deletions cut 4 bases from V and 1 base from J, with 20 bases between. CDR1 and CDR2 (germline): SGHDT, YYEEEE. Here the CDR3 DNA reads TGTGCCAGCAGCCGTATGAATTGGGGGGGCGAGAACACCGGGGAGCTGTTTTTT. Protein product: CASSRMNWGGENTGELFF.

V usage is TRBV7-9 and J usage is TRBJ1-6; D not certain. CDR1 SEHNR and CDR2 FQNEAQ come from the germline V gene (reference sequence). The CDR3 has 13 residues. V lost 5 bases, J lost 8 bases, and 10 bases lay in between. The CDR3 here is CASSRGPYSPLHF. As DNA, the CDR3 is TGTGCCAGCAGCCGCGGACCCTATTCACCCCTCCACTTT.

J is TRBJ1-2 and V is TRBV5-6; D remains unclear. The V gene lost 4 bases and the J gene lost 1 base, with 8 bases spanning the gap. The CDR3 is 13 amino acids. In germline, CDR1 is SGHDT, CDR2 YYEEEE. CDR3 sequence reads: CASSPTSNYGYTF. The CDR3 DNA is TGTGCCAGCAGCCCAACCAGTAACTATGGCTACACCTTC.

At least ten counts were recorded for this clonotype. The rearrangement joins TRBV7-9 to TRBJ2-1; TRBD2 matches 7 bases. The CDR3 has 16 residues. Germline trimming cut 5 bases from V and 5 bases from J; bases unmatched to any gene: 12. Germline V gene data show CDR1 as SEHNR and CDR2 as FQNEAQ (reference sequence). The CDR3: CASSPNRDYVDNEQFF. For the CDR3, the DNA is TGTGCCAGCAGCCCCAACCGGGACTATGTGGACAATGAGCAGTTCTTC.

This chain uses TRBV5-6 with TRBJ1-6, with 7 bases matching TRBD1. The CDR3 extends over 16 amino acids. Germline lookup yields CDR1 SGHDT and CDR2 YYEEEE. V was clipped by 1 base and J by 5 bases; unmatched bases: 6. DNA of the CDR3: TGTGCCAGCAGCTTGAGCCTCGGGACAGATAATTCACCCCTCCACTTT. It encodes CASSLSLGTDNSPLHF.

Regarding this clonotype: This may come from a read error, since a much larger clone is one base off. The J gene is TRBJ2-5, the V gene TRBV5-1; D is possibly TRBD2 (6 bases). CDR1 is SGHRS and CDR2 is YFSETQ in the germline V gene. The CDR3 length is 14 residues. CDR3 DNA sequence: TGCGCCAGCAGCTTCGGGGGACTCCAAGGGACCCAGTACTTC. Translated, it gives CASSFGGLQGTQYF.

This clonotype was counted a few times. This rearrangement joins TRBV7-9 to TRBJ2-5; D is uncertain. The CDR3 has 15 amino acids. In germline, CDR1 is SEHNR, CDR2 FQNEAQ (reference sequence). Between the trimmed V and J ends, which lost 4 bases and 2 bases, there was a span of 14 bases. The CDR3 nucleotides read TGTGCCAGCAGCTCCCTCTTGGGCAGACAAGAGACCCAGTACTTC. It encodes CASSSLLGRQETQYF.